The 2 T cell receptor beta chains in this list originate from one sample, sequenced in a study of cytotoxic CD8 clonotypes in ibrutinib-treated CLL. Method: immunoSEQ multiplex PCR; TCRdb's copy keeps in-frame clones and lacks some. The sample holds some 200,000 clones, approximately 72% seen once. The material was PBMCs, obtained after 24 months of ibrutinib treatment. The receptors come from a human donor with chronic lymphocytic leukemia.

This chain connects TRBV30 to TRBJ2-1; 8 nucleotides line up with TRBD1. V lost 0 bases, J lost 4 bases, and 5 bases stayed unmatched. This CDR3 is 15 amino acids long. From germline, CDR1 is GTSNPN and CDR2 SVGIG (reference sequence). The CDR3 is CAWSVPGTGYNEQFF. The CDR3 DNA reads as TGTGCCTGGAGTGTACCAGGGACAGGATACAATGAGCAGTTCTTC. Combining the CDR3 with reference TRBV30 and TRBJ2-1 gives the whole variable domain SQTIHQWPATLVQPVGSPLSLECTVEGTSNPNLYWYRQAAGRGLQLLFYSVGIGQISSEVPQNLSASRPQDRQFILSSKKLLLSDSGFYLCAWSVPGTGYNEQFFGPGTRLTVL.

The J gene is TRBJ2-7, the V gene TRBV10-3; D perhaps matches TRBD1 (5 bases). The CDR3 totals 14 residues. V gave up 3 bases and J gave up 3 bases, with 12 bases separating them. Looked up from germline, CDR1 is ENHRY and CDR2 is SYGVKD. DNA for the CDR3: TGTGCCATCAGTGAATTGGGGCAGGGCTACGAGCAGTACTTC. This gives the protein CAISELGQGYEQYF.